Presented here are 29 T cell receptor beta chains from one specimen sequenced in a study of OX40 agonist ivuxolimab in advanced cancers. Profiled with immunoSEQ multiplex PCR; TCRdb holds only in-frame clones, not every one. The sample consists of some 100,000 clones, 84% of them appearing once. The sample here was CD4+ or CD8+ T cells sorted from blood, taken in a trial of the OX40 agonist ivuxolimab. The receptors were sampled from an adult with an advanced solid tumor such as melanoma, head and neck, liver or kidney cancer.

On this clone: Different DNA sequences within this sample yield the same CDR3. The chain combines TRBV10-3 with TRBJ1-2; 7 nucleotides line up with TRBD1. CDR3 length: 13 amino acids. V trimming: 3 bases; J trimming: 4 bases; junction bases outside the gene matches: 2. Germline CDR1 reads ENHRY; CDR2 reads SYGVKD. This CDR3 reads CAISEGGTYGYTF. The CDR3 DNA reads TGTGCCATCAGTGAAGGGGGCACCTATGGCTACACCTTC.

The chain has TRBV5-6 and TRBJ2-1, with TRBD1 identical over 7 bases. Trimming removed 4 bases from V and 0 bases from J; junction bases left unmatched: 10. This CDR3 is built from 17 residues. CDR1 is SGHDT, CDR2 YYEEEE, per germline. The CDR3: CASSHIGQATSYNEQFF. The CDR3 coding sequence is TGTGCCAGCAGCCACATTGGACAGGCTACCTCCTACAATGAGCAGTTCTTC.

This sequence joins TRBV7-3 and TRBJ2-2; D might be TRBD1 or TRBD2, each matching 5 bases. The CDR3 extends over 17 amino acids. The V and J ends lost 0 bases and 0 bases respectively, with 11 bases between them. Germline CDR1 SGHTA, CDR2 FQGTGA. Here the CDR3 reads CASSLTRGSSNTGELFF. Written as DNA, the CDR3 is TGTGCCAGCAGCTTAACGAGGGGTTCTTCGAACACCGGGGAGCTGTTTTTT.

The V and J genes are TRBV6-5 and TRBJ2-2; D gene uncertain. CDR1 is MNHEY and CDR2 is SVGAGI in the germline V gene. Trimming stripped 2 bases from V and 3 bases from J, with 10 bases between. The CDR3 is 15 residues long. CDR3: CASSYGELDTGELFF. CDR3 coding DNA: TGTGCCAGCAGTTACGGGGAACTGGACACCGGGGAGCTGTTTTTT.

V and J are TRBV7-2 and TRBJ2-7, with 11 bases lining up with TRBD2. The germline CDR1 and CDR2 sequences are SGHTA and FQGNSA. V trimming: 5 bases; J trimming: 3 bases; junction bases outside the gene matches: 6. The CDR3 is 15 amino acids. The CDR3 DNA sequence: TGTGCCAGCAGCAGTACTAGCGGGGGCGTCTACGAGCAGTACTTC. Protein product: CASSSTSGGVYEQYF.

The CDR3 nucleotides read TGTGCCACCGGAGGCCTTGACAGGGGCGAGAACTATGGCTACACCTTC. It translates to CATGGLDRGENYGYTF. The gene calls are TRBV27 and TRBJ1-2; 8 bases match TRBD1. CDR3 length: 16 residues. Losses at the gene ends were 10 bases for V and 2 bases for J; bases not matched to a gene: 15. Germline lookup yields CDR1 MNHEY and CDR2 SMNVEV (reference sequence).

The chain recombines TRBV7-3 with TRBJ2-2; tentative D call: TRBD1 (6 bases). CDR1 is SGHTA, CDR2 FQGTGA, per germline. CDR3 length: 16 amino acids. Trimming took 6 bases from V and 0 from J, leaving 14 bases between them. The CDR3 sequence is CASSQLGGANTGELFF. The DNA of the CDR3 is TGTGCCAGCAGTCAGCTTGGGGGCGCGAACACCGGGGAGCTGTTTTTT.

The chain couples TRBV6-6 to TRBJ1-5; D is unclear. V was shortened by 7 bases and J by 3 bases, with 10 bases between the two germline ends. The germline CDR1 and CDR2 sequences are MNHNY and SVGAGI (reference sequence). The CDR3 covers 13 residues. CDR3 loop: CASTLEVNQPQHF. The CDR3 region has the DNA TGTGCCAGCACCCTCGAGGTCAATCAGCCCCAGCATTTT.

CDR3 protein: CATQGEEKLFF. CDR3 DNA sequence: TGTGCCACCCAGGGGGAGGAAAAACTGTTTTTT. The chain carries TRBV10-3 and TRBJ1-4, with TRBD1 matching over 7 bases. CDR3 length: 11 residues. Germline V gives CDR1 ENHRY, CDR2 SYGVKD. J was trimmed by 8 bases and V by 10 bases; bases with no gene match: 4.

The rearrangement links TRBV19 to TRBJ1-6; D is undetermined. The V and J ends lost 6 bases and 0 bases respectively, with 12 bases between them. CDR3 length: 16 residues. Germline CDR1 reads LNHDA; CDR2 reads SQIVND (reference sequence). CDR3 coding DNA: TGTGCCAGTAGCGAGTCCGCGAGCTCCTATAATTCACCCCTCCACTTT. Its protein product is CASSESASSYNSPLHF.

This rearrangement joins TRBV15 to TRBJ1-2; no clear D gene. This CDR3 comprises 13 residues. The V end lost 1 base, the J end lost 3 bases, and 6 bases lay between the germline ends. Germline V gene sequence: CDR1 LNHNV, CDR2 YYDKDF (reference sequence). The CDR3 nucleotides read TGTGCCACCAGCAGAGGAGAGGACTATGGCTACACCTTC. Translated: CATSRGEDYGYTF.

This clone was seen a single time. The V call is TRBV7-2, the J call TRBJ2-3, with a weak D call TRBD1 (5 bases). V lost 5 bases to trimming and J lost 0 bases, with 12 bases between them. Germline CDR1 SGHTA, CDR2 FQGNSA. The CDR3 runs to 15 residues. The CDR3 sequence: CASSLDRDSTDTQYF. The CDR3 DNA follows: TGTGCCAGCAGCCTCGACAGAGATAGCACAGATACGCAGTATTTT.

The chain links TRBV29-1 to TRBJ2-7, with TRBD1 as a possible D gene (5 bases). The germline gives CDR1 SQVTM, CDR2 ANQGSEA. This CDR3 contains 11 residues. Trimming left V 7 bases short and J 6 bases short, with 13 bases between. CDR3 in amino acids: CSAHTGPEQYV. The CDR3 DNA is TGCAGCGCTCACACAGGTCCCGAGCAGTACGTC.

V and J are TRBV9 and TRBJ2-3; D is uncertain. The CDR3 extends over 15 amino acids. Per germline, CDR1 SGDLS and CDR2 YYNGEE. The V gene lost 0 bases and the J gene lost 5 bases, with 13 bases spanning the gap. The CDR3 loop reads CASSVEGLTRDTQYF. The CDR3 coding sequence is TGTGCCAGCAGCGTAGAGGGCCTTACGAGAGATACGCAGTATTTT.

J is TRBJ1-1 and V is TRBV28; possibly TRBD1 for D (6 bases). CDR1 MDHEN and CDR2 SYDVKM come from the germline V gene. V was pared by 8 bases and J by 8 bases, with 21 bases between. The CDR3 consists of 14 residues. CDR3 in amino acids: CASHLGGGDGEAFF. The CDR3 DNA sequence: TGTGCCAGCCATTTAGGGGGAGGGGATGGGGAAGCTTTCTTT.

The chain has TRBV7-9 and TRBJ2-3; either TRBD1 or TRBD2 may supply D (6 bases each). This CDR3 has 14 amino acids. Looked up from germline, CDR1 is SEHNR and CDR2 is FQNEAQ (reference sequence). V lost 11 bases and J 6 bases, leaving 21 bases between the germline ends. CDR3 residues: CAVRGLPLGDTQYF. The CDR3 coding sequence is TGTGCCGTCCGGGGGCTACCACTGGGGGATACGCAGTATTTT.

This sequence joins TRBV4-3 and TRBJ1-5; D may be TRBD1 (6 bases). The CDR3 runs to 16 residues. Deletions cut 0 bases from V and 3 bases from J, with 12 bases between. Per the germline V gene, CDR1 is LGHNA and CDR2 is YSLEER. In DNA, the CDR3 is TGCGCCAGCAGCCAAGATCTAGCAGGGGACAATCAGCCCCAGCATTTT. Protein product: CASSQDLAGDNQPQHF.

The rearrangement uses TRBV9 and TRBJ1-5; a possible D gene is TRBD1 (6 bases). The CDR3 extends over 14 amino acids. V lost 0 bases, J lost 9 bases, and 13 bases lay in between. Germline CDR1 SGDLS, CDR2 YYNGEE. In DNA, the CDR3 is TGTGCCAGCAGCGTAGAGTCAGGGGTCGGGCCCCAGCATTTT. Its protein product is CASSVESGVGPQHF.

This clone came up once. This chain's CDR3 is CASSSGQGGNTIYF. In DNA, the CDR3 is TGCGCCAGCAGTTCCGGACAGGGGGGAAACACCATATATTTT. The chain links TRBV5-1 to TRBJ1-3; 9 bases map to TRBD1. Germline V lookup: CDR1 SGHRS, CDR2 YFSETQ. V was pared by 5 bases and J by 4 bases, with 4 bases of the junction left unmatched. This CDR3 has 14 residues. The whole variable domain, remainder taken from reference TRBV5-1 and TRBJ1-3, is KAGVTQTPRYLIKTRGQQVTLSCSPISGHRSVSWYQQTPGQGLQFLFEYFSETQRNKGNFPGRFSGRQFSNSRSEMNVSTLELGDSALYLCASSSGQGGNTIYFGEGSWLTVV.

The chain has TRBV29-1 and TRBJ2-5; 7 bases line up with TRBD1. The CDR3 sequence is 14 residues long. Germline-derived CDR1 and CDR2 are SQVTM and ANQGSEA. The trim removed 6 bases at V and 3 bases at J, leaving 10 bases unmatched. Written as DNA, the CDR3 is TGCAGCGTCGAACCGACAGGGCCCGAAGAGACCCAGTACTTC. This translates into CSVEPTGPEETQYF.

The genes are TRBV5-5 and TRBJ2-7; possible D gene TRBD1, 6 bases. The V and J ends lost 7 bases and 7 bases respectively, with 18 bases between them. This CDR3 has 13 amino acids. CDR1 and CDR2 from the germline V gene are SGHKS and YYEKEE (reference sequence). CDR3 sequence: CASGYRVMGEQYF. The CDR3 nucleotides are TGTGCCAGCGGATACAGGGTAATGGGGGAGCAGTACTTC.

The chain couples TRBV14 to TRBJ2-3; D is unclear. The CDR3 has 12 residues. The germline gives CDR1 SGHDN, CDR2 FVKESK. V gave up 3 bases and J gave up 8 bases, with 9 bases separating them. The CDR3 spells CASSQERGTQYF. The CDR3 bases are TGTGCCAGCAGCCAGGAGCGAGGTACGCAGTATTTT.

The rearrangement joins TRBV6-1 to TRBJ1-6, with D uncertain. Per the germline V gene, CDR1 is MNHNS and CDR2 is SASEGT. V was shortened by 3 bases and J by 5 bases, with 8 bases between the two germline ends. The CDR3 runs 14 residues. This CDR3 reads CASSDGRNNSPLHF. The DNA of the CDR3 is TGTGCCAGCAGTGATGGCAGAAATAATTCACCCCTCCACTTT.

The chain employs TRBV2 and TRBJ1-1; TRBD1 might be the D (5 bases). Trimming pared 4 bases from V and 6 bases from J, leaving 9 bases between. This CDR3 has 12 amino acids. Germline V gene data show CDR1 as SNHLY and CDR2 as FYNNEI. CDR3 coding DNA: TGTGCCAGCAGTGTCCGGGGCCCTGAAGCTTTCTTT. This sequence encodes CASSVRGPEAFF.

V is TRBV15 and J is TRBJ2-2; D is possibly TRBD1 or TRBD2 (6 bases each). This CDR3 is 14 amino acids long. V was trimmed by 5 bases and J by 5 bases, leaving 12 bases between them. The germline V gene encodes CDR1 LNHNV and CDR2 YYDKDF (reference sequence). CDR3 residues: CATSRGGNTGELFF. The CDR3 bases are TGTGCCACCAGCCGAGGGGGGAATACCGGGGAGCTGTTTTTT.

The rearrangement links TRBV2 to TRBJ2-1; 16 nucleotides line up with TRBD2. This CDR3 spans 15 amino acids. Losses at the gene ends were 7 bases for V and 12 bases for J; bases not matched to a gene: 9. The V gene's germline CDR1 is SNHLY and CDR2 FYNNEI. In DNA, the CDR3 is TGTGCCAGCACCGGGACTAGCGGGGGGGACCGCGGGCAGTTCTTC. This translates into CASTGTSGGDRGQFF.

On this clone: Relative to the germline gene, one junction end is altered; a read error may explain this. The CDR3 coding sequence is TGCAGTGCGACCACCGGCGGGCGGGCGTGCTTC. Translation gives CSATTGGRACF. The chain couples TRBV20-1 to TRBJ2-7; D is possibly TRBD2 (5 bases). Germline-derived CDR1 and CDR2 are DFQATT and SNEGSKA (reference sequence). CDR3 length equals 11 residues.

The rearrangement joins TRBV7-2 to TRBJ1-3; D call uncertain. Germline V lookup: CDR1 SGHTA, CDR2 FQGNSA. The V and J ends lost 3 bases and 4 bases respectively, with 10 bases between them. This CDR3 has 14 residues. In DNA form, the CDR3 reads TGTGCCAGCAGCTTCGCCCAACAAGGAAACACCATATATTTT. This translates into CASSFAQQGNTIYF.

The CDR3 DNA follows: TGTGCCAGCAGTTACTCTAGCGGAACCTACAATGAGCAGTTCTTC. Its translation: CASSYSSGTYNEQFF. The gene calls are TRBV6-6 and TRBJ2-1, with D possibly being TRBD2 (6 bases). V was pared by 0 bases and J by 2 bases, with 8 bases between. The CDR3 is 15 residues long. The germline gives CDR1 MNHNY, CDR2 SVGAGI (reference sequence).